This T cell receptor (beta chain) was documented in a study of cytomegalovirus exposure and HLA in healthy donors. Across the study: The early release's HLA-typed donors yielded roughly 85 million unique TCRs. Study findings and constraints: There were several of the most significant clusters that appeared linked to common viral pathogens in a later analysis. As was reported, the HLA-A and HLA-B alleles of most subjects were accurately predicted from TCR beta sequences.

With 60 Vbeta and 13 Jbeta primers, the PCR was carried out. Clones were read by immunoSEQ multiplex PCR, and TCRdb kept only the in-frame ones, dropping some. The sample holds 150,000 to 250,000 clones, around 76% seen once. Germline values: CDR1 SGHVS, CDR2 FNYEAQ. Unmatched junction bases numbered 5, after V lost 5 bases and J lost 4 bases. The CDR3 length is 13 residues. The sample holds a few counts of this clone. The antigen is unknown. The genes are TRBV7-6 and TRBJ2-7; TRBD1 agrees at 7 bases. This sequence originates from a man under 40 in good health and CMV-seronegative. Sequenced: PBMCs. The CDR3 DNA sequence: TGTGCCAGCAGCCTTCGACAGGGATACGAGCAGTACTTC. Translation: CASSLRQGYEQYF.